The 3 T cell receptor beta chains below come from one sample, sequenced in a study of shared clonotypes between healthy human individuals. Sequencing used immunoSEQ multiplex PCR; TCRdb keeps in-frame clones, though not all of them. This sample carries 1.6 million or so clones, around 97% of them seen once, and the ten largest clones take over 1%. The sequencing input was naive CD4+ T cells sorted from blood. Subset in this sample: CD45RA+ positively selected. Receptors originate from a man under 40 in good health.

This chain connects TRBV27 to TRBJ2-7; D is undetermined. The CDR3 covers 13 residues. V lost 2 bases and J 5 bases, leaving 10 bases between the germline ends. Germline V gene lookup returns CDR1 MNHEY and CDR2 SMNVEV (reference sequence). Written as DNA, the CDR3 is TGTGCCAGCAGTTTAGGGTTACTCCACGAGCAGTACTTC. Amino acids: CASSLGLLHEQYF.

The chain is built from TRBV14 and TRBJ2-7; D not certain. The CDR3 extends over 14 amino acids. V gave up 2 bases and J gave up 1 base, with 9 bases separating them. CDR1 and CDR2 from the germline V gene are SGHDN and FVKESK. Here the CDR3 reads CASSQQVWSYEQYF. As DNA, the CDR3 is TGTGCCAGCAGCCAACAGGTTTGGTCCTACGAGCAGTACTTC.

V and J are TRBV7-6 and TRBJ2-1; the match to TRBD2 covers 10 bases. This CDR3 has 14 amino acids. V trimming: 5 bases; J trimming: 5 bases; junction bases outside the gene matches: 3. Germline loops: CDR1 SGHVS, CDR2 FNYEAQ. The CDR3 nucleotides are TGTGCCAGCAGCGCTAGCGGGAGCCACAATGAGCAGTTCTTC. Its protein product is CASSASGSHNEQFF.